The 14 T cell receptor beta chains below come from one sample, sequenced in a study of T cells in women clearing cervical HPV infection. The method was immunoSEQ multiplex PCR; TCRdb's version includes in-frame clones alone and lacks a portion of them. Its table records around 35,000 clones. Sequencing was done on a sample of blood buffy coat. These receptors were collected from a woman aged 18 to 75 with a cervical HPV16 infection that either progressed to CIN3+ or cleared (not recorded which).

In regard to this clone: The read halts 3 residues ahead of the CDR3 end, with the missing end drawn from the germline J gene. This chain joins TRBV5-1 and TRBJ2-3, with D perhaps TRBD2 (5 bases). The CDR3 runs to 15 residues. Germline CDR1 is SGHRS and CDR2 is YFSETQ. The CDR3 region is CASSMLAVPQETQYF. Partial CDR3 DNA: TGCGCCAGCAGCATGCTAGCCGTCCCCCAAGAGACG.

About this clone: Read data end 3 residues before the CDR3 end; the end is taken from the germline J gene. The chain is built from TRBV30 and TRBJ1-4; 10 bases match TRBD1. CDR1 GTSNPN and CDR2 SVGIG come from the germline V gene (reference sequence). This CDR3 contains 13 residues. The CDR3 reads CAWSPDRGSPLFF. CDR3 DNA, as far as it was read: TGTGCCTGGAGTCCGGACAGGGGGTCACCA.

To note about this clone: The read comes to an end 3 residues before the CDR3 does, leaving the germline J gene to fill in the end. This chain joins TRBV5-1 and TRBJ1-2; perhaps TRBD1 as D (6 bases). The germline gives CDR1 SGHRS, CDR2 YFSETQ. This CDR3 has 12 amino acids. Trimming cost V 2 bases and J 6 bases, with 8 bases left between them. Here the CDR3 reads CASSLQGDGYTF. CDR3 bases read: TGCGCCAGCAGCTTACAGGGTGATGGC.

Points on this clone: The CDR3 extends 3 residues past the end of the read, so its final part is completed from the germline J gene. The V and J genes are TRBV7-2 and TRBJ2-4, with D perhaps matching TRBD2 (7 bases). CDR1 is SGHTA, CDR2 FQGNSA, per germline. The CDR3 contains 13 residues. The CDR3 DNA, read in part, is TGTGCCAGCAGCTTAGTACAGGGAGGGGGT. Its translation is CASSLVQGGG. In full, the CDR3 reads CASSLVQGGGQYF.

Turning to this clone: The read ends 3 residues shy of where the CDR3 ends; the end is completed using the germline J gene. The chain joins TRBV28 to TRBJ2-3, with TRBD2 matching 9 bases. The ends lost 5 bases at V and 7 bases at J; junction bases unmatched: 10. CDR3 length: 15 amino acids. The germline V gene has CDR1 MDHEN and CDR2 SYDVKM. CDR3 amino acids: CASSVTSGSPYTQYF. The CDR3 DNA, read in part, is TGTGCCAGCAGTGTGACTAGCGGAAGCCCCTATACG.

About this clone itself: The read comes to an end 3 residues before the CDR3 does, leaving the germline J gene to fill in the end. The V gene is TRBV20-1, the J gene TRBJ2-5, with D possibly matching TRBD1 (5 bases). The V and J ends lost 5 bases and 2 bases respectively, with 21 bases between them. The CDR3 is 16 residues long. Germline assignment: CDR1 DFQATT and CDR2 SNEGSKA (reference sequence). The CDR3 protein is CSAGVEGPRTQETQYF. Incomplete CDR3 DNA: TGCAGTGCTGGGGTGGAAGGGCCGAGGACACAAGAGACC.

Remarks on this clone: The read comes to an end 3 residues before the CDR3 does, leaving the germline J gene to fill in the end. This chain connects TRBV9 to TRBJ2-3; 8 bases line up with TRBD2. This CDR3 spans 18 amino acids. Unmatched junction bases numbered 13, after V lost 4 bases and J lost 0 bases. CDR1 is SGDLS, CDR2 YYNGEE, per germline. This CDR3 reads CASSNAASSGPSTDTQYF. CDR3 DNA (partial): TGTGCCAGCAGCAACGCAGCTTCTAGCGGGCCGAGCACAGATACG.

As concerns this clone: The sequence runs out 3 residues before the end of the CDR3; the remainder is reconstructed from the germline J gene. The chain joins TRBV30 to TRBJ1-2; tentatively, D is TRBD1 (5 bases). The CDR3 is made up of 13 amino acids. With 0 bases removed from V and 6 bases from J, the gap between germline ends came to 11 bases. Germline CDR1 is GTSNPN and CDR2 is SVGIG (reference sequence). The covered CDR3 bases are TGTGCCTGGAGTGTGTCAGGGAGCAATGGC. Translating gives CAWSVSGSNG. The whole CDR3 is CAWSVSGSNGYTF.

Turning to this clone: Sequencing ends 3 residues short of the CDR3 end; the germline J gene provides the rest. The chain recombines TRBV18 with TRBJ2-5, with 9 bases matching TRBD1. The CDR3 is made up of 17 amino acids. Trimming took 0 bases from V and 4 from J; bases not matched to a gene: 9. Germline V lookup: CDR1 KGHSH, CDR2 LQKENI. The CDR3 DNA, read in part, is TGTGCCAGCTCACCACCGACGGGACAGGGAAGCTCAGAGACC. This translates into CASSPPTGQGSSET. The full CDR3 sequence reads CASSPPTGQGSSETQYF.

A remark on this clone: Read data end 3 residues before the CDR3 end; the end is taken from the germline J gene. V usage is TRBV18 and J usage is TRBJ2-7, with TRBD2 identical over 7 bases. J lost 1 base, V lost 5 bases, and 2 bases had no gene match. This CDR3 contains 13 residues. The germline CDR1 and CDR2 sequences are KGHSH and LQKENI. CDR3 bases read: TGTGCCAGCTCAATGGGGGGGTCCTACGAG. This sequence encodes CASSMGGSYE. The CDR3, in full, reads CASSMGGSYEQYF.

A remark on this clone: The read halts 3 residues ahead of the CDR3 end, with the missing end drawn from the germline J gene. The chain links TRBV3-1 (or the pseudogene TRBV3-2) to TRBJ2-5; 11 bases map to TRBD2. Per the germline V gene, CDR1 is LGHDT and CDR2 is YNNKEL (reference sequence). V lost 1 base, J lost 5 bases, and 12 bases stayed unmatched. The CDR3 runs 18 residues. The part of the CDR3 DNA that was read is TGTGCCAGCAGCCAAGTAGTGAATAGCGGGGGGGCCCTGGAGACC. Translation: CASSQVVNSGGALET. The whole CDR3 protein is CASSQVVNSGGALETQYF.

Worth noting for this clone: The read is 3 residues too short to cover the CDR3 end, so that end is filled in from the germline J gene. The V gene is TRBV10-3, the J gene TRBJ2-1, with D perhaps TRBD1 (5 bases). The ends were cut back, 4 bases at V and 8 bases at J, with 9 bases in the middle. Germline V CDR1 and CDR2: ENHRY, SYGVKD. CDR3 length: 12 amino acids. This CDR3 is CAISVKGDEQFF. The part of the CDR3 DNA that was read is TGTGCCATCAGTGTAAAAGGGGATGAG.

As for this clone: The sequence runs out 3 residues before the end of the CDR3; the remainder is reconstructed from the germline J gene. The chain couples TRBV30 to TRBJ2-1, with a tentative D call TRBD1 (6 bases). The length of the CDR3 is 12 residues. Trimming pared 4 bases from V and 8 bases from J, leaving 12 bases between. Germline V gives CDR1 GTSNPN, CDR2 SVGIG (reference sequence). CDR3 protein: CAWIEQGHEQFF. The covered CDR3 bases are TGTGCCTGGATCGAACAGGGACATGAG.

Partial CDR3 DNA: TGTGCCAGCAGCTTAGAAGGGGGCACTGAA. It codes for CASSLEGGTE. Given in full, the CDR3 is CASSLEGGTEAFF. This chain joins TRBV7-9 and TRBJ1-1, with D tentatively TRBD1 (6 bases). Coverage ceases 3 residues before the CDR3 finishes, and the germline J gene fills in the end. The V gene's germline CDR1 is SEHNR and CDR2 FQNEAQ (reference sequence). The V gene lost 1 base and the J gene lost 4 bases, with 7 bases spanning the gap. The CDR3 loop spans 13 amino acids.